The clone carrying this T cell receptor beta chain was recorded a few times. The data were produced by immunoSEQ multiplex PCR, yet TCRdb's version contains in-frame clones alone and is incomplete. This table has under 200,000 clones, approximately 82% appearing once. This entry belongs to a study of blood T cell repertoires in COVID-19. Study at large: Researchers got acute and convalescent COVID-19 samples from the United States, Italy and Spain.

Germline V CDR1 and CDR2: SNHLY, FYNNEI. Germline trimming cut 4 bases from V and 9 bases from J; bases unmatched to any gene: 8. The CDR3 totals 14 residues. Participants were aged about 18 to 89 years from roughly 25 US areas. Participants reported their clinical history, and cohort assignment relied on those reports. The sequenced sample consisted of PBMCs or T cells enriched from blood (not recorded which). This chain connects TRBV2 to TRBJ2-1; 8 positions agree with TRBD2. The clonotype comes from a woman aged 55-70 years with acute COVID-19. CDR3: CASSARGGQGEQFF. DNA of the CDR3: TGTGCCAGCAGTGCCCGGGGGGGCCAGGGTGAGCAGTTCTTC.